These 28 T cell receptor beta chains were all obtained from the same sample, sequenced in a study of shared clonotypes between healthy human individuals. Clones were read by immunoSEQ multiplex PCR, and TCRdb kept only the in-frame ones, dropping some. The table shows roughly 2.1 million clones, with about 93% occurring only once. Naive CD8 cells comprised CD45RO-negative, CCR7-positively selected cells, excluding terminally differentiated effector memory CD45RA+ cells. Sequencing was done on a sample of naive CD8+ T cells from PBMCs. The receptors originated from a man in his late teens or twenties in good health. Some clones in this sample may be carry-over from other donors' samples.

As DNA, the CDR3 is TGTGCCAGCACCGTCGGGCGTGAGCAGTTCTTC. Translated: CASTVGREQFF. The chain carries TRBV6-6 and TRBJ2-1, with D hard to call. The germline V gene encodes CDR1 MNHNY and CDR2 SVGAGI (reference sequence). V dropped 7 bases and J dropped 9 bases, with 10 bases sitting between them. The CDR3 is made up of 11 amino acids.

In this sample, this clone turned up a few times. The rearrangement joins TRBV19 to TRBJ1-1, with a tentative D call TRBD1 (5 bases). Between the trimmed V and J ends, which lost 7 bases and 4 bases, there was a span of 13 bases. Germline V CDR1 and CDR2: LNHDA, SQIVND (reference sequence). This CDR3 contains 13 residues. CDR3 region: CASKAGRGTEAFF. The CDR3 DNA is TGTGCCAGTAAAGCAGGGCGGGGCACTGAAGCTTTCTTT.

This chain connects TRBV9 to TRBJ2-1, with D tentatively TRBD1 (5 bases). The CDR3 is made up of 16 amino acids. The germline V and J ends were trimmed by 0 bases and 8 bases, with 18 bases remaining between them. In germline, CDR1 is SGDLS, CDR2 YYNGEE. The CDR3 coding sequence is TGTGCCAGCAGCGTAGTCGGCAGGGATTATCTTGATGAGCAGTTCTTC. It yields the protein CASSVVGRDYLDEQFF.

The CDR3 nucleotides read TGTGCCAGCAGCAAGACAGGGAACGTTCAGCCCCAGCATTTT. This gives the protein CASSKTGNVQPQHF. The rearrangement joins TRBV9 to TRBJ1-5; 7 positions agree with TRBD1. There are 14 residues in the CDR3. With V trimmed by 4 bases and J by 6 bases, 7 bases remained unmatched. Germline V gene data show CDR1 as SGDLS and CDR2 as YYNGEE.

This clone was observed a single time. V is TRBV27 and J is TRBJ2-3; D is perhaps TRBD2 (5 bases). The germline V and J ends were trimmed by 6 bases and 2 bases, with 18 bases remaining between them. Germline assignment: CDR1 MNHEY and CDR2 SMNVEV (reference sequence). This CDR3 comprises 16 residues. The chain's CDR3 is CASSPGKPWITDTQYF. DNA of the CDR3: TGTGCCAGCAGCCCGGGGAAACCATGGATCACAGATACGCAGTATTTT.

The chain recombines TRBV16 with TRBJ1-4, with 11 bases fitting TRBD1. The CDR3 is made up of 16 amino acids. CDR1 is KGHSY and CDR2 is FQNENV in the germline V gene. V dropped 4 bases and J dropped 7; count of bases not matched to a gene: 8. CDR3 sequence (DNA): TGTGCCAGCAGCCCTGCCAGGACAGGGGGCATTGAAAAACTGTTTTTT. It yields the protein CASSPARTGGIEKLFF.

The chain is built from TRBV27 and TRBJ2-2; D is unclear. Trimming removed 4 bases at V and 1 base at J, with 7 bases between. The length of the CDR3 is 14 residues. Germline values: CDR1 MNHEY, CDR2 SMNVEV (reference sequence). CDR3 sequence: CASSSVLNTGELFF. The CDR3 nucleotides are TGTGCCAGCAGTTCCGTCCTGAACACCGGGGAGCTGTTTTTT.

The chain couples TRBV25-1 to TRBJ1-2; 10 bases align to TRBD1. CDR3 length: 14 residues. Trimming took 5 bases from V and 5 from J; bases not matched to a gene: 5. CDR1 and CDR2 from the germline V gene are MGHDK and SYGVNS. The CDR3 here is CASSRQGAGYGYTF. The CDR3 region has the DNA TGTGCCAGCAGTAGACAGGGGGCCGGGTATGGCTACACCTTC.

This chain links TRBV14 with TRBJ2-5, with a weak D call TRBD2 (6 bases). V was clipped by 1 base and J by 5 bases, with 14 bases between them. The CDR3 loop spans 15 amino acids. The germline CDR1 and CDR2 sequences are SGHDN and FVKESK. The DNA of the CDR3 is TGTGCCAGCAGCCAAGGCGTAAGCGGGTGGGAGACCCAGTACTTC. Translation: CASSQGVSGWETQYF.

This rearrangement joins TRBV27 to TRBJ2-7; D gene ambiguous. Between the trimmed V and J ends, which lost 5 bases and 4 bases, there was a span of 15 bases. The CDR3 is 14 amino acids. The germline V gene encodes CDR1 MNHEY and CDR2 SMNVEV (reference sequence). CDR3 coding DNA: TGTGCCAGCAGTCCACTACTAAGAAGGTACGAGCAGTACTTC. Translation: CASSPLLRRYEQYF.

The rearrangement links TRBV11-2 to TRBJ2-7, with 11 bases aligning to TRBD2. CDR3 size: 16 residues. The germline V gene encodes CDR1 SGHAT and CDR2 FQNNGV. Losses at the gene ends were 0 bases for V and 4 bases for J; bases not matched to a gene: 5. CDR3 sequence reads: CASSLDRLAGSYEQYF. The DNA of the CDR3 is TGTGCCAGCAGCTTAGATCGACTAGCGGGATCTTACGAGCAGTACTTC.

This sequence joins TRBV5-1 and TRBJ1-5, with D unclear. The V gene lost 0 bases and the J gene lost 6 bases, with 7 bases spanning the gap. CDR3 size: 13 residues. CDR1 is SGHRS, CDR2 YFSETQ, per germline. The CDR3 is CASSLEPFQPQHF. The CDR3 region has the DNA TGCGCCAGCAGCTTGGAGCCTTTTCAGCCCCAGCATTTT. Full variable domain (outside the CDR3, taken from reference TRBV5-1 and TRBJ1-5): KAGVTQTPRYLIKTRGQQVTLSCSPISGHRSVSWYQQTPGQGLQFLFEYFSETQRNKGNFPGRFSGRQFSNSRSEMNVSTLELGDSALYLCASSLEPFQPQHFGDGTRLSIL.

The chain recombines TRBV7-9 with TRBJ2-4; 9 nucleotides agree with TRBD2. The CDR3 has 15 amino acids. Trimming removed 3 bases from V and 4 bases from J; junction bases left unmatched: 4. In germline, CDR1 is SEHNR, CDR2 FQNEAQ (reference sequence). The CDR3, as DNA: TGTGCCAGCAGCTTCATAGCGGGAGTAAAAAACATTCAGTACTTC. Translated: CASSFIAGVKNIQYF. The full variable domain, its missing parts supplied by reference TRBV7-9 and TRBJ2-4, is DTGVSQNPRHKITKRGQNVTFRCDPISEHNRLYWYRQTLGQGPEFLTYFQNEAQLEKSRLLSDRFSAERPKGSFSTLEIQRTEQGDSAMYLCASSFIAGVKNIQYFGAGTRLSVL.

This chain links TRBV5-5 with TRBJ1-2, with unresolved D. Germline values: CDR1 SGHKS, CDR2 YYEKEE (reference sequence). V lost 2 bases and J 8 bases, leaving 7 bases between the germline ends. This CDR3 is built from 11 residues. CDR3: CASSFTMGYTF. The CDR3 nucleotides read TGTGCCAGCAGCTTCACTATGGGCTACACCTTC. Together with reference TRBV5-5 and TRBJ1-2, the CDR3 gives the full variable domain: DAGVTQSPTHLIKTRGQQVTLRCSPISGHKSVSWYQQVLGQGPQFIFQYYEKEERGRGNFPDRFSARQFPNYSSELNVNALLLGDSALYLCASSFTMGYTFGSGTRLTVV.

The rearrangement joins TRBV4-1 to TRBJ2-7, with TRBD1 matching 10 bases. The trim removed 5 bases at V and 5 bases at J, leaving 9 bases unmatched. Per the germline V gene, CDR1 is MGHRA and CDR2 is YSYEKL. The CDR3 consists of 15 residues. CDR3 coding DNA: TGCGCCAGCAGCGAGACAGGGGGCTTTCGCAACGAGCAGTACTTC. Amino acid sequence: CASSETGGFRNEQYF.

The chain carries TRBV6-1 and TRBJ2-5; 8 bases are a match to TRBD1. The CDR3 is 14 amino acids. Germline loops: CDR1 MNHNS, CDR2 SASEGT. V shed 4 bases and J 6 bases; nucleotides not matched to a gene: 7. As DNA, the CDR3 is TGTGCCAGCAGTGGGTTCAGGGGGCGGAAGACCCAGTACTTC. It encodes CASSGFRGRKTQYF.

The CDR3 sequence: CASSEEGVGTSGYNEQFF. For the CDR3, the DNA is TGTGCCAGCAGTGAAGAGGGAGTGGGGACTAGCGGGTACAATGAGCAGTTCTTC. The chain recombines TRBV6-1 with TRBJ2-1; 12 bases fit TRBD2. CDR3 length: 18 residues. Trimming removed 1 base from V and 4 bases from J; junction bases left unmatched: 8. Looked up from germline, CDR1 is MNHNS and CDR2 is SASEGT.

This clone was picked up one time. The chain couples TRBV28 to TRBJ1-4; D perhaps matches TRBD1 (6 bases). The length of the CDR3 is 14 residues. Germline lookup yields CDR1 MDHEN and CDR2 SYDVKM. Between the trimmed V and J ends, which lost 1 base and 6 bases, there was a span of 9 bases. The DNA for the CDR3 is TGTGCCAGCAGTTTATACAGGGTGGATGAAAAACTGTTTTTT. The encoded protein is CASSLYRVDEKLFF.

The rearrangement joins TRBV28 to TRBJ2-3; D not resolved. The germline CDR1 and CDR2 sequences are MDHEN and SYDVKM. V was shortened by 6 bases and J by 4 bases, with 8 bases between the two germline ends. The CDR3 covers 12 residues. The CDR3 is CASRSRPDTQYF. For the CDR3, the DNA is TGTGCCAGCAGGAGTCGTCCAGATACGCAGTATTTT.

The chain uses TRBV11-2 and TRBJ2-7; no clear D gene. The CDR3 contains 13 residues. V lost 6 bases, J lost 1 base, and 10 bases lay in between. From germline, CDR1 is SGHAT and CDR2 FQNNGV. CDR3 region: CASRGRVSYEQYF. CDR3 DNA sequence: TGTGCCAGCAGAGGTAGGGTTTCCTACGAGCAGTACTTC.

The V and J genes are TRBV11-2 and TRBJ2-7; D not resolved. This CDR3 contains 12 residues. Germline loops: CDR1 SGHAT, CDR2 FQNNGV. V was clipped by 5 bases and J by 1 base, with 6 bases between them. This CDR3 is CASSTMSYEQYF. The CDR3 DNA sequence: TGTGCCAGCAGCACAATGTCCTACGAGCAGTACTTC.

V is TRBV15 and J is TRBJ2-7; a weak D match, TRBD2 (6 bases). CDR3 length equals 16 residues. Trimming removed 3 bases from V and 6 bases from J, with 21 bases in between. CDR1 is LNHNV, CDR2 YYDKDF, per germline (reference sequence). Here the CDR3 reads CATSRGSVAGRAEQYF. The CDR3 bases are TGTGCCACCAGCAGGGGTAGTGTCGCGGGAAGGGCCGAGCAGTACTTC. The whole variable domain, filled in from reference TRBV15 and TRBJ2-7, reads DAMVIQNPRYQVTQFGKPVTLSCSQTLNHNVMYWYQQKSSQAPKLLFHYYDKDFNNEADTPDNFQSRRPNTSFCFLDIRSPGLGDTAMYLCATSRGSVAGRAEQYFGPGTRLTVT.

This rearrangement joins TRBV5-6 to TRBJ2-7; 9 nucleotides agree with TRBD2. Germline values: CDR1 SGHDT, CDR2 YYEEEE. This CDR3 comprises 13 residues. Trimming removed 7 bases from V and 4 bases from J; junction bases left unmatched: 6. The CDR3 DNA is TGTGCCAGCCAGCATAGCGGGGGATACGAGCAGTACTTC. Translation gives CASQHSGGYEQYF.

The gene calls are TRBV21-1 and TRBJ2-3; the table's D gene call, TRBD1, was not cross checked with the DNA. TRBV21-1 has pseudogene status. This CDR3 has 13 residues. CDR3 sequence reads: CASSHRRTDTQYF. DNA of the CDR3: TGTGCCAGCAGTCACAGACGCACAGATACGCAGTATTTT.

This clone was seen a single time. The chain recombines TRBV2 with TRBJ2-5, with 8 positions matching TRBD1. V shed 4 bases, J shed 1 base, and the junction held 2 bases outside the gene matches. Germline CDR1 reads SNHLY; CDR2 reads FYNNEI. The CDR3 length is 14 residues. CDR3 DNA sequence: TGTGCCAGCAGTGTGGGACAGGTCCAAGAGACCCAGTACTTC. This codes for CASSVGQVQETQYF.

The chain links TRBV11-3 to TRBJ2-2; tentatively, D is TRBD1 (6 bases). Germline CDR1 SGHNT, CDR2 YENEEA. Trimming left V 5 bases short and J 1 base short, with 14 bases between. The CDR3 length is 16 residues. This CDR3 reads CASSVRTGKNTGELFF. DNA of the CDR3: TGTGCCAGCAGCGTGAGAACAGGGAAGAACACCGGGGAGCTGTTTTTT.

The J gene is TRBJ2-3, the V gene TRBV9; TRBD2 aligns across 9 bases. Germline CDR1 SGDLS, CDR2 YYNGEE. After removal of 0 bases from V and 4 bases from J, the junction contained 6 bases not matched to a gene. The CDR3 runs to 16 residues. The CDR3 DNA reads as TGTGCCAGCAGCGTAGGTTCTAGCGGGAAGGCAGATACGCAGTATTTT. This encodes CASSVGSSGKADTQYF.

The gene calls are TRBV7-9 and TRBJ2-7; 9 positions agree with TRBD1. Germline V gene lookup returns CDR1 SEHNR and CDR2 FQNEAQ (reference sequence). The ends lost 3 bases at V and 5 bases at J; junction bases unmatched: 11. This CDR3 comprises 16 residues. CDR3 residues: CASSLDRGRFAHEQYF. In nucleotides, the CDR3 is TGTGCCAGCAGCTTGGACAGGGGAAGGTTCGCCCACGAGCAGTACTTC. Complete variable domain (other parts from reference TRBV7-9 and TRBJ2-7): DTGVSQNPRHKITKRGQNVTFRCDPISEHNRLYWYRQTLGQGPEFLTYFQNEAQLEKSRLLSDRFSAERPKGSFSTLEIQRTEQGDSAMYLCASSLDRGRFAHEQYFGPGTRLTVT.